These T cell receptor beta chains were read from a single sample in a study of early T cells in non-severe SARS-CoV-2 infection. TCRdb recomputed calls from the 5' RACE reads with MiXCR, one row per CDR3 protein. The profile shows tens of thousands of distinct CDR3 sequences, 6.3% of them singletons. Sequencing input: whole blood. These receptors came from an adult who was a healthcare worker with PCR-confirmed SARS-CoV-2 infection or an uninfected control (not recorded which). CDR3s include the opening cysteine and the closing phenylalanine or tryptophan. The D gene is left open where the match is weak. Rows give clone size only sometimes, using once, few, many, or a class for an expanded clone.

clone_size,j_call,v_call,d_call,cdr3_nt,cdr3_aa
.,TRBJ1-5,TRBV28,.,TGTGCCAGCAGTTTAACTGGGGTTCAGCCCCAGCATTTT,CASSLTGVQPQHF
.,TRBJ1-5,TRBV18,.,TGTGCCAGCTCTCTCCACCCCAATCAGCCCCAGCATTTT,CASSLHPNQPQHF
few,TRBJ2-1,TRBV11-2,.,TGTGCCAGCAGCTCGACCGCCGCCTACAATGAGCAGTTCTTC,CASSSTAAYNEQFF
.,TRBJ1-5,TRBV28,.,TGTGCCAGCAGTTTTCGGGGGCTCAATCAGCCCCAGCATTTT,CASSFRGLNQPQHF
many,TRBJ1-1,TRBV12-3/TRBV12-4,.,TGTGCAAGGGCTGAAGCTTTCTTT,CARAEAFF
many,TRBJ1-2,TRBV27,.,.,CASSSSTGTYGYTF
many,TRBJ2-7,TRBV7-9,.,TGTGCCAGCAGCTTAGAAGGCGGCTACGAGCAGTACTTC,CASSLEGGYEQYF
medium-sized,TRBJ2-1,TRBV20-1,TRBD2,TGCAGTGCTAGGGATAGCGGGATGTCTTGGAATGAGCAGTTCTTC,CSARDSGMSWNEQFF
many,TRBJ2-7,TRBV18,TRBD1,TGTGCCAGCTCACCAGGGGACAGATCCTACGAGCAGTACTTC,CASSPGDRSYEQYF
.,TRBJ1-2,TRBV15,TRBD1,TGTGCCACCAGCGGCAACAGGGGGCAGGGCTACACCTTC,CATSGNRGQGYTF
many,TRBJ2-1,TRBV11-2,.,TGTGCCAGCAGCTTAGGGTCGAACCCCCCGGTCAATGAGCAGTTCTTC,CASSLGSNPPVNEQFF
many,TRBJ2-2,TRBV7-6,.,TGTGCCAGCAGCTTAATCGGGGAGCTGTTTTTT,CASSLIGELFF
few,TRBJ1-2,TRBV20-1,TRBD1,TGCAGTGCTACGGAAGACAGGGCGGTTTATGGCTACACCTTC,CSATEDRAVYGYTF
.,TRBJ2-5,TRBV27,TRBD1,TGTGCCAGCAGTCGGGACAGACAAGAGACCCAGTACTTC,CASSRDRQETQYF
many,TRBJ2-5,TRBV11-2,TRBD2,TGTGCCAGCAGCCCCCCCGCGGGAGGCTCCCAAGAGACCCAGTACTTC,CASSPPAGGSQETQYF
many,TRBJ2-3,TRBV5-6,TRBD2,TGTGCCAGCAGCCGGTTCGCTCCTAGCGGGAGGGCCCCAGATACGCAGTATTTT,CASSRFAPSGRAPDTQYF
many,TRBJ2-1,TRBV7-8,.,TGTGCCAGCAGCTTAGTTTTGGATGAGCAGTTCTTC,CASSLVLDEQFF
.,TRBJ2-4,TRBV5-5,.,TGTGCCAGCAGCTTGCATCAACTGACCCTAGCCAAAAACATTCAGTACTTC,CASSLHQLTLAKNIQYF
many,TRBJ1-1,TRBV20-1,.,TGCAGTACTCGGTCGAAGAACGGGGCTAGTGCTTTCTTT,CSTRSKNGASAFF
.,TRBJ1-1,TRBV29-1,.,TGCAGCGTCCGGTTGAACACTGAAGCTTTCTTT,CSVRLNTEAFF
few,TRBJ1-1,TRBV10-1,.,TGCGCCAGGGAGTTCGACGTTGAAGCTTTCTTT,CAREFDVEAFF
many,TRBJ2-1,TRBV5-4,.,TGTGCCAGCAGCCCAAGCGGGCATAGGGGGAATGAGCAGTTCTTC,CASSPSGHRGNEQFF
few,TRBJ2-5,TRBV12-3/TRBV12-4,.,TGTGCCAGCAGTACCCCCCCTGTGGAGACCCAGTACTTC,CASSTPPVETQYF